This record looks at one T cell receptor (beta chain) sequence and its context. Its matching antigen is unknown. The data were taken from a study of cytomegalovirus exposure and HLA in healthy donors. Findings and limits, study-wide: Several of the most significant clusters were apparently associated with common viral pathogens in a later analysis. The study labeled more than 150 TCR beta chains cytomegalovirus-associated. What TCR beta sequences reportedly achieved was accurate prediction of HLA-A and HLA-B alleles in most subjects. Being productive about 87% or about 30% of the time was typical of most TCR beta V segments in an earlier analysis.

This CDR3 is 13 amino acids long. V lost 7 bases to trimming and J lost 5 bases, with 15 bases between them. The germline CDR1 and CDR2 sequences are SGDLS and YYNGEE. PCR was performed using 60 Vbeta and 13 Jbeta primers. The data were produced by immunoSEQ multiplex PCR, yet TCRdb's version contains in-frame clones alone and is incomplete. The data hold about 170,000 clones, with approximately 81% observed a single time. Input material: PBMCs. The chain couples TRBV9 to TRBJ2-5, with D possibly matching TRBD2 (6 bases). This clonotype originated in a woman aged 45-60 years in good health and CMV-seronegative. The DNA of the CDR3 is TGTGCCAGCGCTCGGGGGTCCCAGGAGACCCAGTACTTC. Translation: CASARGSQETQYF.